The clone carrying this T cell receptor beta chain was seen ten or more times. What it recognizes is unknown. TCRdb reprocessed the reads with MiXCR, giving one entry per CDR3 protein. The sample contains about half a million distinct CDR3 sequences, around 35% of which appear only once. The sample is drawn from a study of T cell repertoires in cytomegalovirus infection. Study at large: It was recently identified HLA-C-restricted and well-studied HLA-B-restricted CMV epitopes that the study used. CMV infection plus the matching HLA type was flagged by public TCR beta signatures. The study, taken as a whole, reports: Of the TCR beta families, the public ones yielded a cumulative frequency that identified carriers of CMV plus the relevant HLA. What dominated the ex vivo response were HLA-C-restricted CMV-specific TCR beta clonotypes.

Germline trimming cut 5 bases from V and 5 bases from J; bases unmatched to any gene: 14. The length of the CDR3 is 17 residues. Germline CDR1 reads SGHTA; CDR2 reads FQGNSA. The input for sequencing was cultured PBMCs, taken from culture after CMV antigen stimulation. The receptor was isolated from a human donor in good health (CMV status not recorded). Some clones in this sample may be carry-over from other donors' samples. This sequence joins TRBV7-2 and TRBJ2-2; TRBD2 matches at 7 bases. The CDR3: CASSGPGLSIGTGELFF. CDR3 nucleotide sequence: TGTGCCAGCAGCGGACCGGGACTAAGTATCGGGACCGGGGAGCTGTTTTTT. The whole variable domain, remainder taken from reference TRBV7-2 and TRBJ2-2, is GAGVSQSPSNKVTEKGKDVELRCDPISGHTALYWYRQSLGQGLEFLIYFQGNSAPDKSGLPSDRFSAERTGGSVSTLTIQRTQQEDSAVYLCASSGPGLSIGTGELFFGEGSRLTVL.